The 28 T cell receptor beta chains below come from one sample, sequenced in a study of blood T cells in healthy people across ages. Alongside a J-beta primer mix, a sample-barcoded 5' primer served in a second PCR lasting roughly 7 to 12 cycles. MiXCR was run by TCRdb on the 5' RACE reads, yielding one entry per CDR3 protein. The sample records 800,000 or so distinct CDR3 sequences, 20% to 25% being singletons. This same sample was also taken into another study, of T cells of mothers and their children.

The sample taken for sequencing was blood. The source is a boy between 10 and 17 years old in good health.

This rearrangement joins TRBV20-1 to TRBJ2-5; 7 bases are shared with TRBD2. Germline-derived CDR1 and CDR2 are DFQATT and SNEGSKA (reference sequence). J was trimmed by 3 bases and V by 0 bases; bases with no gene match: 7. This CDR3 spans 15 amino acids. The CDR3 nucleotides read TGCAGTGCTAGAGATTTTGGGACTACAAAAGAGACCCAGTACTTC. It is translated as CSARDFGTTKETQYF.

This clonotype was picked up many times. J is TRBJ2-7 and V is TRBV11-2; the match to TRBD1 covers 7 bases. Trimming removed 5 bases from V and 4 bases from J; junction bases left unmatched: 8. The CDR3 runs to 14 residues. The germline V gene encodes CDR1 SGHAT and CDR2 FQNNGV. The chain's CDR3 is CASSTRQGTYEQYF. The CDR3 nucleotides read TGTGCCAGCAGCACCCGACAGGGTACTTACGAGCAGTACTTC.

This clonotype was detected only a few times. The rearrangement joins TRBV5-1 to TRBJ2-4; TRBD1 is a possible D gene (6 bases). The CDR3 is 15 amino acids. The ends were cut back, 0 bases at V and 7 bases at J, with 14 bases in the middle. Germline CDR1 reads SGHRS; CDR2 reads YFSETQ. CDR3 bases: TGCGCCAGCAGCTTGGGCCCAGGGGTTGGGAACATTCAGTACTTC. This sequence encodes CASSLGPGVGNIQYF.

The CDR3 region has the DNA TGTGCCAGCAGCCTACTATACGGGACTAGCGGGGCTAGCACAGATACGCAGTATTTT. Encoded protein: CASSLLYGTSGASTDTQYF. The chain has TRBV28 and TRBJ2-3; TRBD2 agrees at 13 bases. V gave up 6 bases and J gave up 0 bases; unmatched junction bases: 12. The CDR3 length is 19 residues. Germline V CDR1 and CDR2: MDHEN, SYDVKM.

This clonotype appeared a few times. This rearrangement joins TRBV28 to TRBJ1-4, with 7 bases fitting TRBD1. The CDR3 covers 14 residues. In germline, CDR1 is MDHEN, CDR2 SYDVKM. The V segment lost 3 bases and the J segment 8 bases; nucleotides outside the gene matches: 6. For the CDR3, the DNA is TGTGCCAGCAGTTTGACAGGGTATCAGGAAAAACTGTTTTTT. Its protein is CASSLTGYQEKLFF. The full variable domain, its missing parts supplied by reference TRBV28 and TRBJ1-4, is DVKVTQSSRYLVKRTGEKVFLECVQDMDHENMFWYRQDPGLGLRLIYFSYDVKMKEKGDIPEGYSVSREKKERFSLILESASTNQTSMYLCASSLTGYQEKLFFGSGTQLSVL.

CDR3 coding DNA: TGTGCCAGCAGTTACTCTCGGGGGGTAAAAGCTTTCTTT. Its protein is CASSYSRGVKAFF. The chain uses TRBV6-6 and TRBJ1-1; D might be TRBD1 (5 bases). V was cut by 0 bases and J by 9 bases, with 11 bases left in between. The CDR3 consists of 13 residues. The germline gives CDR1 MNHNY, CDR2 SVGAGI (reference sequence).

The V call is TRBV4-2, the J call TRBJ1-1; D unresolved. CDR3 length: 15 amino acids. The germline gives CDR1 LGHNA, CDR2 YNFKEQ. V was cut by 0 bases and J by 0 bases, with 8 bases left in between. The DNA for the CDR3 is TGTGCCAGCAGCCAAGAAGAGCAAATGAACACTGAAGCTTTCTTT. Encoded protein: CASSQEEQMNTEAFF.

The gene calls are TRBV6-2 or TRBV6-3 and TRBJ1-5; D uncertain. With 6 bases removed from V and 6 bases from J, the gap between germline ends came to 24 bases. Germline CDR1 and CDR2: MNHEY and SVGEGT. The length of the CDR3 is 17 residues. CDR3 coding DNA: TGTGCCAGCAGCCGACGGTTAGGACCCAAGTCCCCTCAGCCCCAGCATTTT. Its translation is CASSRRLGPKSPQPQHF.

In its sample, this clonotype was seen many times. V is TRBV4-1 and J is TRBJ2-7; 7 nucleotides match TRBD2. The CDR3 loop spans 14 amino acids. CDR1 and CDR2 from the germline V gene are MGHRA and YSYEKL. The V and J ends lost 4 bases and 3 bases, in that order; junction bases with no gene match: 6. The CDR3 bases are TGCGCCAGCAGCCGCGGGGGTGAGGGCTACGAGCAGTACTTC. Translated: CASSRGGEGYEQYF.

The CDR3: CASSEALGLGDEQFF. CDR3 in DNA: TGTGCCAGCAGTGAAGCGCTGGGTCTCGGGGATGAGCAGTTCTTC. The chain links TRBV2 to TRBJ2-1; maybe TRBD2 (5 bases). The CDR3 covers 15 residues. Trimming took off 0 bases at V and 8 bases at J, with 14 bases between the two ends. Germline lookup yields CDR1 SNHLY and CDR2 FYNNEI.

A few counts support this clonotype. The V call is TRBV27, the J call TRBJ2-1; D perhaps matches TRBD2 (5 bases). This CDR3 is built from 13 residues. Germline V gene lookup returns CDR1 MNHEY and CDR2 SMNVEV (reference sequence). V dropped 4 bases and J dropped 5 bases, with 9 bases sitting between them. Written as DNA, the CDR3 is TGTGCCAGCAGTTCGTCACTAGACAATGAGCAGTTCTTC. It codes for CASSSSLDNEQFF.

As for this clonotype: Relative to the germline gene, one junction end is altered; a read error may explain this. This rearrangement joins TRBV10-3 to TRBJ2-5; 11 nucleotides align to TRBD2. The germline V gene encodes CDR1 ENHRY and CDR2 SYGVKD. This CDR3 region has 14 residues. Here the CDR3 DNA reads TGTACCATCACTAGCGGGAGTAGTCAAGAGACCCAGTACTTC. Translating it yields CTITSGSSQETQYF.

This clonotype was counted between two and nine times. The chain employs TRBV7-2 and TRBJ1-2; maybe TRBD1 (6 bases). The V gene's germline CDR1 is SGHTA and CDR2 FQGNSA. V was clipped by 1 base and J by 5 bases, with 11 bases between them. The CDR3 covers 14 residues. The CDR3 DNA is TGTGCCAGCAGCTTAGGTCGGGGGGCGTATGGCTACACCTTC. Translated, it gives CASSLGRGAYGYTF.

The chain recombines TRBV6-2 or TRBV6-3 with TRBJ2-1; 9 bases are shared with TRBD2. Germline-derived CDR1 and CDR2 are MNHEY and SVGEGT. The CDR3 covers 15 residues. V lost 5 bases, J lost 8 bases, and 10 bases stayed unmatched. The CDR3 DNA follows: TGTGCCAGCAGTCCGCCAGGGACTAGCTCCCATGAGCAGTTCTTC. Encoded protein: CASSPPGTSSHEQFF.

For the CDR3, the DNA is TGTGCCAGTAGTATTCAAGCTAAAGAGACCCAGTACTTC. As protein: CASSIQAKETQYF. The rearrangement uses TRBV19 and TRBJ2-5; D uncertain. Trimming took 3 bases from V and 3 from J, leaving 8 bases between them. Germline-derived CDR1 and CDR2 are LNHDA and SQIVND (reference sequence). This CDR3 is 13 amino acids long.

This clonotype was counted between two and nine times. This chain joins TRBV15 and TRBJ2-5; 8 bases fit TRBD2. The J call is in doubt because the DNA end fits TRBJ2-1 better. CDR1 is LNHNV and CDR2 is YYDKDF in the germline V gene (reference sequence). There are 17 residues in the CDR3. The CDR3 loop is CATSRDLFIGAGDEQFF. As DNA, the CDR3 is TGTGCCACCAGCAGAGATCTTTTTATTGGAGCGGGAGATGAGCAGTTCTTC.

The chain joins TRBV20-1 to TRBJ1-4; the match to TRBD1 covers 8 bases. CDR1 and CDR2 from the germline V gene are DFQATT and SNEGSKA (reference sequence). There are 11 residues in the CDR3. V dropped 3 bases and J dropped 15; count of bases not matched to a gene: 6. CDR3 in DNA: TGCAGTGCTAGGCCGGGACAGGAGTTGTTTTTT. This sequence encodes CSARPGQELFF.

This clonotype occurred a few times. At one end, the junction sequence differs from germline, possibly due to a read error. V gene TRBV25-1 combines with J gene TRBJ2-7; no clear D gene. The CDR3 loop spans 13 amino acids. CDR1 is MGHDK and CDR2 is SYGVNS in the germline V gene. CDR3 nucleotide sequence: TGTGACAGCAGTGACATCAGCGACTACGAGCAGTACTTC. Translated, it gives CDSSDISDYEQYF.

V usage is TRBV7-9 and J usage is TRBJ2-3; TRBD2 matches at 8 bases. The CDR3 extends over 18 amino acids. Germline CDR1 and CDR2: SEHNR and FQNEAQ (reference sequence). J lost 2 bases, V lost 5 bases, and 15 bases had no gene match. CDR3 region: CASSDPLGLAGFTDTQYF. In DNA, the CDR3 is TGTGCCAGCAGCGACCCCCTGGGTTTAGCGGGGTTCACAGATACGCAGTATTTT.

This clonotype came up a few times. The chain carries TRBV20-1 and TRBJ1-1, with D uncertain. This CDR3 comprises 11 residues. In germline, CDR1 is DFQATT, CDR2 SNEGSKA (reference sequence). V was pared by 6 bases and J by 11 bases, with 16 bases between. CDR3 protein: CSASTPDKAFF. The CDR3 region has the DNA TGCAGTGCGTCTACCCCTGATAAGGCTTTCTTT.

CDR3 nucleotide sequence: TGTGCCAGCATTCGGGTCCCCGGAGCTCCTGAGCAGTTCTTC. It yields the protein CASIRVPGAPEQFF. The chain links TRBV12-3 or TRBV12-4 to TRBJ2-1; no clear D. CDR3 size: 14 residues. The ends were cut back, 7 bases at V and 9 bases at J, with 19 bases in the middle.

The V and J genes are TRBV5-1 and TRBJ2-1; TRBD2 matches 8 bases. The J call is doubtful: the DNA matches TRBJ2-5 better. This CDR3 is 15 amino acids long. From germline, CDR1 is SGHRS and CDR2 YFSETQ. The DNA of the CDR3 is TGCGCCAGCAGGGCGAGCGGGGGACCTCAAGAGACCCAGTACTTC. Translating it yields CASRASGGPQETQYF.

This clonotype has a count of ten or more. The V and J genes are TRBV7-9 and TRBJ2-7; no definite D call. Germline-derived CDR1 and CDR2 are SEHNR and FQNEAQ (reference sequence). The germline V and J ends were trimmed by 3 bases and 3 bases, with 6 bases remaining between them. This CDR3 is 12 amino acids long. The CDR3 nucleotides read TGTGCCAGCAGCTTGGGCAGCTACGAGCAGTACTTC. This sequence encodes CASSLGSYEQYF.

This clonotype was detected only a few times. The chain carries TRBV11-2 and TRBJ1-1; perhaps TRBD1 as D (5 bases). CDR1 is SGHAT and CDR2 is FQNNGV in the germline V gene. The CDR3 extends over 13 amino acids. The V end lost 9 bases, the J end lost 5 bases, and 16 bases lay between the germline ends. The CDR3 nucleotides read TGTGCCAGTAGAGACAGTATTGGGACTGAAGCTTTCTTT. Translating it yields CASRDSIGTEAFF.

This rearrangement joins TRBV28 to TRBJ2-1, with D perhaps matching TRBD1 or TRBD2 (5 bases each). The V end was cut by 3 bases, the J end by 7 bases, with 13 bases between. The CDR3 is made up of 14 amino acids. The germline CDR1 and CDR2 sequences are MDHEN and SYDVKM. CDR3 loop: CASSLGSGTNEQFF. The CDR3 region has the DNA TGTGCCAGCAGTTTGGGGTCGGGGACGAATGAGCAGTTCTTC.

This clonotype was detected a few times. The rearrangement links TRBV10-3 to TRBJ2-5; 7 positions match TRBD1. CDR3 length equals 14 residues. Germline lookup yields CDR1 ENHRY and CDR2 SYGVKD. Trimming cost V 4 bases and J 5 bases; bases outside gene matches: 7. Here the CDR3 reads CAISGRTGWETQYF. The CDR3 DNA sequence: TGTGCCATCAGTGGAAGGACAGGATGGGAGACCCAGTACTTC.

This clonotype was found a few times. The chain employs TRBV7-9 and TRBJ2-3, with D tentatively TRBD2 (6 bases). Germline V gene lookup returns CDR1 SEHNR and CDR2 FQNEAQ (reference sequence). The CDR3 covers 13 residues. V was clipped by 1 base and J by 5 bases, with 7 bases between them. The CDR3 here is CASSLVRGDTQYF. The CDR3 DNA follows: TGTGCCAGCAGCTTAGTGCGGGGAGATACGCAGTATTTT.

This clonotype occurred once. This chain connects TRBV6-5 to TRBJ2-3; the D gene is possibly TRBD2 (5 bases). The CDR3 spans 16 residues. With 2 bases removed from V and 2 bases from J, the gap between germline ends came to 14 bases. Germline V gene data show CDR1 as MNHEY and CDR2 as SVGAGI. CDR3 amino acids: CASSYGEPDLTDTQYF. CDR3 sequence (DNA): TGTGCCAGCAGTTACGGGGAGCCGGATCTCACAGATACGCAGTATTTT.